A selection of T cell receptor beta chains follows, all from one sample in a study of glioma-infiltrating T cells. MiXCR was run by TCRdb on the multiplex PCR reads, yielding one entry per CDR3 protein. The sample comprises around 190,000 distinct CDR3 sequences, over 25% of which are singletons, and 20% rests with the top ten. Sequencing was performed on glioma tissue, nonneoplastic brain tissue, or PBMCs (not recorded which). Receptor source: a human donor with low-grade glioma or glioblastoma, undergoing nonglioma brain surgery, or in good health (not recorded which). The CDR3 runs from the conserved cysteine through the conserved F or W. D genes are given only for firm matches. Not all rows give a size; the values are once, few, many and, for expanded clones, a class.

D gene: TRBD2
clone size: NA
J gene: TRBJ2-7
V gene: TRBV18
CDR3 protein: CASPAKGTSGRVAYEQYF
CDR3 DNA: TGTGCCAGCCCAGCAAAGGGGACTAGCGGGAGAGTCGCCTACGAGCAGTACTTC

D gene: NA
clone size: many
J gene: TRBJ1-3
V gene: TRBV7-2
CDR3 protein: CASSITGLSGNTIYF
CDR3 DNA: TGTGCCAGCAGCATAACAGGGCTCTCTGGAAACACCATATATTTT

D gene: NA
clone size: many
J gene: TRBJ2-7
V gene: TRBV4-2
CDR3 protein: CASSLRIGGYEQYF
CDR3 DNA: TGTGCCAGCAGCCTCCGTATCGGGGGCTACGAGCAGTACTTC

D gene: NA
clone size: few
J gene: TRBJ2-1
V gene: TRBV4-3
CDR3 protein: CASSQGSPYYEQFF
CDR3 DNA: TGCGCCAGCAGCCAAGGGTCCCCCTACTATGAGCAGTTCTTC

D gene: TRBD1
clone size: many
J gene: TRBJ1-2
V gene: TRBV6-1
CDR3 protein: CASSRGQGSYGYTF
CDR3 DNA: TGTGCCAGCAGCCGGGGACAGGGAAGCTATGGCTACACCTTC

D gene: TRBD2
clone size: many
J gene: TRBJ2-7
V gene: TRBV7-2
CDR3 protein: CASSLGGRDYEQYF
CDR3 DNA: TGTGCCAGCTCCTTAGGCGGGAGGGACTACGAGCAGTACTTC

D gene: NA
clone size: many
J gene: TRBJ2-5
V gene: TRBV28
CDR3 protein: CASAIQKETQYF
CDR3 DNA: TGTGCCAGCGCTATTCAGAAAGAGACCCAGTACTTC

D gene: TRBD1
clone size: few
J gene: TRBJ2-5
V gene: TRBV12-3/TRBV12-4
CDR3 protein: CASSLGTGDQETQYF
CDR3 DNA: TGTGCCAGCAGTTTAGGGACAGGGGACCAAGAGACCCAGTACTTC

D gene: NA
clone size: many
J gene: TRBJ2-3
V gene: TRBV20-1
CDR3 protein: CSARTSDTQYF
CDR3 DNA: TGCAGTGCTAGGACTAGTGATACGCAGTATTTT

D gene: NA
clone size: many
J gene: TRBJ2-7
V gene: TRBV6-1
CDR3 protein: CASSGTVNYEQYF
CDR3 DNA: TGTGCCAGCAGCGGGACCGTAAACTACGAGCAGTACTTC

D gene: NA
clone size: few
J gene: TRBJ1-2
V gene: TRBV3-1
CDR3 protein: CASSQEGAPGYGYTF
CDR3 DNA: TGTGCCAGCAGCCAAGAAGGCGCGCCCGGCTATGGCTACACCTTC

D gene: NA
clone size: many
J gene: TRBJ2-3
V gene: TRBV5-1
CDR3 protein: CASSLGGYPRTDTQYF
CDR3 DNA: TGCGCCAGCAGCTTGGGAGGCTACCCTCGCACAGATACGCAGTATTTT

D gene: TRBD2
clone size: many
J gene: TRBJ2-1
V gene: TRBV28
CDR3 protein: CASSSGTSGNYNEQFF
CDR3 DNA: TGTGCCAGCAGTTCCGGGACTAGCGGGAATTACAATGAGCAGTTCTTC

D gene: TRBD1
clone size: NA
J gene: TRBJ2-7
V gene: TRBV27
CDR3 protein: CASSSSGTGGEYEQYF
CDR3 DNA: TGTGCCAGCAGTTCCTCCGGGACAGGGGGCGAGTACGAGCAGTACTTC

D gene: TRBD1
clone size: many
J gene: TRBJ1-1
V gene: TRBV20-1
CDR3 protein: CSARGDRVNTEAFF
CDR3 DNA: TGCAGTGCTAGGGGGGACAGGGTAAACACTGAAGCTTTCTTT

D gene: TRBD2
clone size: NA
J gene: TRBJ2-1
V gene: TRBV29-1
CDR3 protein: CSVEGSSGSEQFF
CDR3 DNA: TGCAGCGTTGAAGGATCTAGCGGGAGTGAGCAGTTCTTC

D gene: NA
clone size: many
J gene: TRBJ2-7
V gene: TRBV19
CDR3 protein: CASSRREAYEQYF
CDR3 DNA: TGTGCCAGTAGTCGCCGGGAAGCCTACGAGCAGTACTTC

D gene: TRBD1
clone size: NA
J gene: TRBJ1-3
V gene: TRBV10-3
CDR3 protein: CAISPGQGWNTIYF
CDR3 DNA: TGTGCCATCAGTCCGGGACAGGGTTGGAACACCATATATTTT

D gene: NA
clone size: many
J gene: TRBJ2-3
V gene: TRBV4-2
CDR3 protein: CASSQEGGGTDTQYF
CDR3 DNA: TGTGCCAGCAGCCAAGAAGGCGGGGGCACAGATACGCAGTATTTT

D gene: NA
clone size: NA
J gene: TRBJ1-1
V gene: TRBV27
CDR3 protein: CASSFPGGAGIVAEAFF
CDR3 DNA: TGTGCCAGCAGTTTTCCGGGAGGGGCAGGCATCGTCGCTGAAGCTTTCTTT

D gene: TRBD1
clone size: many
J gene: TRBJ1-1
V gene: TRBV18
CDR3 protein: CASSPMLGGGGFVNTEAFF
CDR3 DNA: TGTGCCAGCTCACCAATGCTAGGAGGGGGCGGATTTGTGAACACTGAAGCTTTCTTT

D gene: NA
clone size: many
J gene: TRBJ1-1
V gene: TRBV20-1
CDR3 protein: CSARSRGRVTEAFF
CDR3 DNA: TGCAGTGCTAGATCTAGGGGCAGGGTCACTGAAGCTTTCTTT

D gene: NA
clone size: NA
J gene: TRBJ1-1
V gene: TRBV6-6
CDR3 protein: CASAMGRMNTEAFF
CDR3 DNA: TGTGCCAGCGCCATGGGGAGGATGAACACTGAGGCTTTCTTT

D gene: TRBD2
clone size: NA
J gene: TRBJ2-1
V gene: TRBV20-1
CDR3 protein: CSARDARGSLNEQFF
CDR3 DNA: TGCAGTGCTAGAGATGCCCGCGGGAGTTTGAATGAGCAGTTCTTC

D gene: TRBD2
clone size: NA
J gene: TRBJ2-7
V gene: TRBV7-9
CDR3 protein: CASSPPGTSGKQYEQYF
CDR3 DNA: TGTGCCAGCAGCCCTCCAGGGACTAGCGGGAAGCAGTACGAGCAGTACTTC

D gene: NA
clone size: many
J gene: TRBJ1-5
V gene: TRBV5-4
CDR3 protein: CASSLHPDSPNQPQHF
CDR3 DNA: TGTGCCAGCAGCTTACACCCGGACAGCCCCAATCAGCCCCAGCATTTT

D gene: NA
clone size: NA
J gene: TRBJ2-7
V gene: TRBV4-1
CDR3 protein: CASSQLLTPPYEQYF
CDR3 DNA: TGCGCCAGCAGCCAACTACTAACGCCGCCCTACGAGCAGTACTTC

D gene: TRBD2
clone size: many
J gene: TRBJ2-5
V gene: TRBV6-2/TRBV6-3
CDR3 protein: CASSYTGGGETQYF
CDR3 DNA: TGTGCCAGCAGTTACACGGGAGGAGGAGAGACCCAGTACTTC

D gene: TRBD2
clone size: many
J gene: TRBJ2-1
V gene: TRBV20-1
CDR3 protein: CSARELADNEQFF
CDR3 DNA: TGCAGTGCTAGAGAACTAGCGGACAATGAGCAGTTCTTC

D gene: TRBD1
clone size: few
J gene: TRBJ1-5
V gene: TRBV12-5
CDR3 protein: CASVGWRQGNFQPQHF
CDR3 DNA: TGTGCTAGCGTAGGGTGGCGACAGGGGAATTTTCAGCCCCAGCATTTT

D gene: NA
clone size: many
J gene: TRBJ2-1
V gene: TRBV20-1
CDR3 protein: CSALSGLQSGEQFF
CDR3 DNA: TGCAGTGCTCTATCGGGGTTACAATCGGGTGAGCAGTTCTTC

D gene: TRBD2
clone size: many
J gene: TRBJ2-1
V gene: TRBV20-1
CDR3 protein: CSARWLAAHNEQFF
CDR3 DNA: TGCAGTGCTAGATGGCTAGCGGCACACAATGAGCAGTTCTTC

D gene: TRBD1
clone size: few
J gene: TRBJ1-5
V gene: TRBV7-2
CDR3 protein: CASSLAGDRGRREPQHF
CDR3 DNA: TGTGCCAGCAGCTTAGCAGGAGACAGGGGGCGCCGGGAGCCCCAGCATTTT

D gene: NA
clone size: many
J gene: TRBJ1-5
V gene: TRBV27
CDR3 protein: CASSLIGNQPQHF
CDR3 DNA: TGTGCCAGCAGTTTAATCGGCAATCAGCCCCAGCATTTT

D gene: NA
clone size: NA
J gene: TRBJ2-7
V gene: TRBV5-1
CDR3 protein: CASSLGGTTYEQYF
CDR3 DNA: TGCGCCAGCAGCTTGGGCGGGACCACCTACGAGCAGTACTTC

D gene: TRBD2
clone size: NA
J gene: TRBJ2-3
V gene: TRBV5-1
CDR3 protein: CASSLDLAGGFPADRQYF
CDR3 DNA: TGCGCCAGCAGCTTGGACCTAGCGGGAGGCTTCCCGGCCGATAGGCAGTATTTT

D gene: NA
clone size: many
J gene: TRBJ2-3
V gene: TRBV7-3
CDR3 protein: CASSQDHTDTQYF
CDR3 DNA: TGTGCCAGCAGCCAAGACCACACAGATACGCAGTATTTT

D gene: TRBD1
clone size: NA
J gene: TRBJ1-2
V gene: TRBV2
CDR3 protein: CARGQGWNILGYTF
CDR3 DNA: TGTGCCAGAGGACAGGGGTGGAACATCCTGGGCTACACCTTC

D gene: TRBD1
clone size: NA
J gene: TRBJ1-2
V gene: TRBV4-1
CDR3 protein: CASGPPGQGYGYTF
CDR3 DNA: TGCGCCAGCGGCCCCCCGGGACAGGGTTATGGCTACACCTTC

D gene: NA
clone size: NA
J gene: TRBJ2-7
V gene: TRBV4-2
CDR3 protein: CASSHRGQPYEQYF
CDR3 DNA: TGTGCCAGCAGCCACCGAGGACAGCCCTACGAGCAGTACTTC

D gene: TRBD2
clone size: once
J gene: TRBJ2-7
V gene: TRBV5-4
CDR3 protein: CASSPLRGSSYNEQYF
CDR3 DNA: TGTGCCAGCAGCCCTCTACGCGGGAGCTCCTACAATGAGCAGTACTTC

D gene: TRBD1
clone size: many
J gene: TRBJ2-7
V gene: TRBV20-1
CDR3 protein: CSTEGQGSYEQYF
CDR3 DNA: TGCAGTACAGAGGGACAGGGTAGCTACGAGCAGTACTTC

D gene: TRBD2
clone size: NA
J gene: TRBJ2-7
V gene: TRBV12-3/TRBV12-4
CDR3 protein: CASSKGTSGSIYEQYF
CDR3 DNA: TGTGCCAGCAGTAAGGGAACTAGCGGGAGTATCTACGAGCAGTACTTC

D gene: TRBD1
clone size: many
J gene: TRBJ2-5
V gene: TRBV6-2/TRBV6-3
CDR3 protein: CASSTGQGHSETQYF
CDR3 DNA: TGTGCCAGCAGTACCGGACAGGGCCACTCAGAGACCCAGTACTTC

D gene: TRBD1
clone size: NA
J gene: TRBJ1-5
V gene: TRBV29-1
CDR3 protein: CSVTYAGTGLNQPQHF
CDR3 DNA: TGCAGCGTAACTTACGCCGGGACAGGGCTTAATCAGCCCCAGCATTTT

D gene: TRBD2
clone size: NA
J gene: TRBJ2-7
V gene: TRBV12-3/TRBV12-4
CDR3 protein: CASSDTSGRAYEQYF
CDR3 DNA: TGTGCCAGCAGCGATACTAGCGGTAGGGCCTACGAGCAGTACTTC

D gene: NA
clone size: NA
J gene: TRBJ1-1
V gene: TRBV24-1
CDR3 protein: CATIDLGREGAGPPEAFF
CDR3 DNA: TGTGCCACCATTGATTTGGGGAGGGAAGGGGCAGGACCCCCAGAAGCTTTCTTT

D gene: TRBD2
clone size: many
J gene: TRBJ2-3
V gene: TRBV6-6
CDR3 protein: CASSYSPVAGGPADTQYF
CDR3 DNA: TGTGCCAGCAGTTACTCCCCCGTGGCGGGAGGGCCGGCAGATACGCAGTATTTT

D gene: NA
clone size: few
J gene: TRBJ2-7
V gene: TRBV11-2
CDR3 protein: CASRRGLSDAVEQYF
CDR3 DNA: TGTGCCAGCAGGAGAGGACTGTCTGACGCGGTCGAGCAGTACTTC

D gene: NA
clone size: NA
J gene: TRBJ1-1
V gene: TRBV27
CDR3 protein: CASSLGSTEAFF
CDR3 DNA: TGTGCCAGCAGCCTAGGGAGCACTGAAGCTTTCTTC

D gene: NA
clone size: NA
J gene: TRBJ2-3
V gene: TRBV20-1
CDR3 protein: CSTTGAMPSTDTQYF
CDR3 DNA: TGCAGTACTACGGGTGCTATGCCTAGCACAGATACGCAGTATTTT

D gene: NA
clone size: many
J gene: TRBJ2-2
V gene: TRBV6-2/TRBV6-3
CDR3 protein: CASSYKSSNTGELFF
CDR3 DNA: TGTGCCAGCAGTTACAAGAGCTCCAACACCGGGGAGCTGTTTTTT